Below, 18 T cell receptor beta chains from the same sample are listed, as sequenced in a study of blood T cell repertoires in COVID-19. Measured with immunoSEQ multiplex PCR; TCRdb has only the in-frame clones, and not every one. The sample holds approximately 390,000 clones, roughly 86% seen once. The sequenced sample was PBMCs or T cells enriched from blood (not recorded which). The receptors here all came from a woman between 40 and 55 years old with acute COVID-19.

The J gene is TRBJ2-4, the V gene TRBV5-6, with D unresolved. The CDR3 is 14 residues long. The germline V and J ends were trimmed by 6 bases and 0 bases, with 10 bases remaining between them. The germline CDR1 and CDR2 sequences are SGHDT and YYEEEE. As DNA, the CDR3 is TGTGCCAGCACCGTACAGAAAGCCAAAAACATTCAGTACTTC. Protein: CASTVQKAKNIQYF. The complete variable domain, with remaining parts taken from reference TRBV5-6 and TRBJ2-4, reads DAGVTQSPTHLIKTRGQQVTLRCSPKSGHDTVSWYQQALGQGPQFIFQYYEEEERQRGNFPDRFSGHQFPNYSSELNVNALLLGDSALYLCASTVQKAKNIQYFGAGTRLSVL.

CDR3 in DNA: TGTGCCAGCAAAAGGGAAGCGGGGGTAGATACGCAGTATTTT. Translated, it gives CASKREAGVDTQYF. The rearrangement joins TRBV2 to TRBJ2-3, with 8 nucleotides matching TRBD2. The V segment lost 7 bases and the J segment 5 bases; nucleotides outside the gene matches: 8. Germline-derived CDR1 and CDR2 are SNHLY and FYNNEI. The CDR3 is 14 amino acids.

The V gene is TRBV5-1, the J gene TRBJ1-1; D gene ambiguous. The CDR3 contains 15 residues. V lost 1 base to trimming and J lost 4 bases, with 14 bases between them. The V gene's germline CDR1 is SGHRS and CDR2 YFSETQ. Written as DNA, the CDR3 is TGCGCCAGCAGCTTGAGCTCGGGGAGTCGCACTGAAGCTTTCTTT. Translating it yields CASSLSSGSRTEAFF.

The chain employs TRBV7-8 and TRBJ2-3; 7 bases match TRBD1. CDR3 size: 15 residues. Trimming cost V 3 bases and J 6 bases; bases outside gene matches: 9. Germline lookup yields CDR1 SGHVS and CDR2 FQNEAQ. CDR3 nucleotides: TGTGCCAGCAGCTTGGACAGGCTGGATGGGGATACGCAGTATTTT. Translating it yields CASSLDRLDGDTQYF.

The V and J genes are TRBV7-6 and TRBJ1-5, with 7 nucleotides matching TRBD1. The CDR3 sequence is 19 residues long. CDR1 is SGHVS, CDR2 FNYEAQ, per germline. Trimming at V came to 2 bases and at J to 0 bases, leaving 13 bases not matched to a gene. The CDR3 nucleotides are TGTGCCAGCAGCTTACGACCAGGGCAGGGGGATTATAGCAATCAGCCCCAGCATTTT. Its translation is CASSLRPGQGDYSNQPQHF.

The chain couples TRBV19 to TRBJ1-5; a weak D match, TRBD1 (6 bases). Trimming shortened V by 1 base and J by 2 bases, and 9 bases separated the two germline ends. Germline values: CDR1 LNHDA, CDR2 SQIVND (reference sequence). This CDR3 is built from 15 residues. Here the CDR3 DNA reads TGTGCCAGTAGTATAGGAGGGGGGGGCAATCAGCCCCAGCATTTT. Translating gives CASSIGGGGNQPQHF.

A word on this clone: Other DNA sequences in the same sample also yield this CDR3. The chain couples TRBV7-8 to TRBJ2-7; 7 bases are a match to TRBD2. The CDR3 sequence is 13 residues long. CDR1 is SGHVS, CDR2 FQNEAQ, per germline. The V and J ends lost 1 base and 3 bases, in that order; junction bases with no gene match: 0. CDR3 nucleotides: TGTGCCAGCAGCTTAGGCGGGGGCTACGAGCAGTACTTC. This translates into CASSLGGGYEQYF.

The chain couples TRBV7-9 to TRBJ1-2, with 10 bases identical to TRBD1. V dropped 4 bases and J dropped 5; count of bases not matched to a gene: 4. The germline V gene encodes CDR1 SEHNR and CDR2 FQNEAQ (reference sequence). The CDR3 runs to 14 residues. Here the CDR3 DNA reads TGTGCCAGCAGCTCGGGACAGGGGCTGTATGGCTACACCTTC. It translates to CASSSGQGLYGYTF. The full variable domain, with the rest looked up from reference TRBV7-9 and TRBJ1-2, is DTGVSQNPRHKITKRGQNVTFRCDPISEHNRLYWYRQTLGQGPEFLTYFQNEAQLEKSRLLSDRFSAERPKGSFSTLEIQRTEQGDSAMYLCASSSGQGLYGYTFGSGTRLTVV.

CDR3 residues: CAWSPGTGDSYNEQFF. The DNA for the CDR3 is TGTGCCTGGAGTCCAGGGACAGGCGACTCCTACAATGAGCAGTTCTTC. The V gene is TRBV30, the J gene TRBJ2-1; TRBD1 matches at 8 bases. The CDR3 length is 16 residues. Germline CDR1 GTSNPN, CDR2 SVGIG (reference sequence). The V gene end was trimmed by 2 bases and the J gene end by 0 bases; junction bases not matched to a gene: 6.

This chain connects TRBV2 to TRBJ1-5; D perhaps matches TRBD1 (6 bases). V lost 4 bases to trimming and J lost 3 bases, with 13 bases between them. Germline V CDR1 and CDR2: SNHLY, FYNNEI. The CDR3 has 15 amino acids. The CDR3 is CASSAETGFNQPQHF. Here the CDR3 DNA reads TGTGCCAGCAGTGCAGAGACAGGTTTCAATCAGCCCCAGCATTTT.

Here the CDR3 DNA reads TGTGCCATCAGTGAGCTGGTTGGCGGGGAAGCTTTCTTT. Translating gives CAISELVGGEAFF. This sequence joins TRBV10-3 and TRBJ1-1; D uncertain. Between the trimmed V and J ends, which lost 2 bases and 8 bases, there was a span of 12 bases. The length of the CDR3 is 13 residues. Germline loops: CDR1 ENHRY, CDR2 SYGVKD.

The rearrangement joins TRBV12-5 to TRBJ2-7, with TRBD1 identical over 7 bases. Germline V gene data show CDR1 as LGHNT and CDR2 as FRNRAP. Trimming cost V 5 bases and J 3 bases; bases outside gene matches: 7. The CDR3 covers 14 residues. CDR3 sequence: CASGERTGSYEQYF. CDR3 DNA: TGTGCTAGTGGTGAAAGGACAGGAAGCTACGAGCAGTACTTC.

The chain has TRBV29-1 and TRBJ1-1, with TRBD1 matching 9 bases. The length of the CDR3 is 12 residues. Germline CDR1 and CDR2: SQVTM and ANQGSEA. The junction had 6 bases not matched to a gene; V was cut back by 4 bases and J by 9 bases. The CDR3 sequence is CSVGGDRAQAFF. In DNA form, the CDR3 reads TGCAGCGTTGGAGGGGACAGGGCACAAGCTTTCTTT.

This rearrangement joins TRBV29-1 to TRBJ2-3; TRBD2 agrees at 9 bases. The CDR3 consists of 15 residues. V lost 7 bases, J lost 4 bases, and 12 bases stayed unmatched. Germline loops: CDR1 SQVTM, CDR2 ANQGSEA. The chain's CDR3 is CSGTGTSPPADTQYF. CDR3 DNA sequence: TGCAGCGGAACCGGGACTAGCCCGCCGGCAGATACGCAGTATTTT.

The V and J genes are TRBV4-1 and TRBJ1-5; a possible D gene is TRBD1 (6 bases). The CDR3 extends over 16 amino acids. The germline V and J ends were trimmed by 3 bases and 2 bases, with 14 bases remaining between them. Germline lookup yields CDR1 MGHRA and CDR2 YSYEKL. The CDR3 nucleotides are TGCGCCAGCAGCCATCCTGCGGCAGGGGGCAATCAGCCCCAGCATTTT. It specifies CASSHPAAGGNQPQHF.

This clone was recorded once. This rearrangement joins TRBV30 to TRBJ1-1; weak D call: TRBD1 (5 bases). The CDR3 length is 13 residues. Germline CDR1 is GTSNPN and CDR2 is SVGIG (reference sequence). The V and J ends lost 1 base and 11 bases respectively, with 17 bases between them. The CDR3 reads CAWSGREREGAFF. DNA for the CDR3: TGTGCCTGGAGTGGAAGGGAGAGGGAGGGGGCTTTCTTT. The whole variable domain, remainder taken from reference TRBV30 and TRBJ1-1, is SQTIHQWPATLVQPVGSPLSLECTVEGTSNPNLYWYRQAAGRGLQLLFYSVGIGQISSEVPQNLSASRPQDRQFILSSKKLLLSDSGFYLCAWSGREREGAFFGQGTRLTVV.

CDR3 sequence (DNA): TGTGCCAGCAGCGTAAACAGTAACTATGGCTACACCTTC. Translating it yields CASSVNSNYGYTF. The chain recombines TRBV9 with TRBJ1-2; D unclear. Trimming cost V 1 base and J 1 base, with 5 bases left between them. The CDR3 covers 13 residues. CDR1 is SGDLS, CDR2 YYNGEE, per germline. Filled out from reference TRBV9 and TRBJ1-2, the complete variable domain reads DSGVTQTPKHLITATGQRVTLRCSPRSGDLSVYWYQQSLDQGLQFLIQYYNGEERAKGNILERFSAQQFPDLHSELNLSSLELGDSALYFCASSVNSNYGYTFGSGTRLTVV.

This chain connects TRBV5-1 to TRBJ2-3; 9 nucleotides line up with TRBD2. The ends lost 0 bases at V and 5 bases at J; junction bases unmatched: 4. There are 15 residues in the CDR3. The germline V gene encodes CDR1 SGHRS and CDR2 YFSETQ. The DNA of the CDR3 is TGCGCCAGCAGCTTGGTAGGGCGGGAGGGAGATACGCAGTATTTT. Translation: CASSLVGREGDTQYF.